A selection of T cell receptor beta chains follows, all from one sample in a study of T cell responses to AZD1222 COVID-19 vaccine. Produced via immunoSEQ multiplex PCR; TCRdb's table is partial and in-frame only. The sample yields approximately 88,000 clones, around 90% seen once. The material was peripheral blood, obtained on day 0 of AZD1222 vaccination. The receptors shown here come from an adult in good health. The CDR3 runs from the conserved cysteine through the conserved F or W. Clone sizes are given selectively: once, few, many, or a class where the clone is expanded.

j_gene: TRBJ1-4; abundance: few; v_gene: TRBV6-2/TRBV6-3; CDR3aa: CASSWTGREKLFF
j_gene: TRBJ2-7; abundance: NA; v_gene: TRBV27; CDR3aa: CASSFRDISYEQYF
j_gene: TRBJ1-2; abundance: NA; v_gene: TRBV7-8; CDR3aa: CASSLLGESGYTF
j_gene: TRBJ2-7; abundance: NA; v_gene: TRBV10-1; CDR3aa: CASSAGRVGEQYF
j_gene: TRBJ2-7; abundance: NA; v_gene: TRBV3-1/TRBV3-2; CDR3aa: CASSRDLSSYEQYF
j_gene: TRBJ1-1; abundance: NA; v_gene: TRBV6-6; CDR3aa: CASILPSSTEAFF
j_gene: TRBJ2-1; abundance: NA; v_gene: TRBV10-1; CDR3aa: CASSETSGSPYNEQFF
j_gene: TRBJ2-4; abundance: NA; v_gene: TRBV28; CDR3aa: CASSFQLGLVKNIQYF
j_gene: TRBJ2-7; abundance: NA; v_gene: TRBV5-4; CDR3aa: CASSLVGRALGEQYF
j_gene: TRBJ2-2; abundance: NA; v_gene: TRBV10-1; CDR3aa: CASSLAGGTGELFF
j_gene: TRBJ2-7; abundance: NA; v_gene: TRBV5-1; CDR3aa: CASSSPDGTYEQYF
j_gene: TRBJ2-5; abundance: NA; v_gene: TRBV3-1/TRBV3-2; CDR3aa: CASSQGTLSQETQYF
j_gene: TRBJ1-1; abundance: NA; v_gene: TRBV24-1; CDR3aa: CATSDLAGNEAFF
j_gene: TRBJ2-2; abundance: NA; v_gene: TRBV29-1; CDR3aa: CSGRANTGELFF
j_gene: TRBJ1-1; abundance: NA; v_gene: TRBV5-4; CDR3aa: CASSFAGGTEAFF
j_gene: TRBJ2-3; abundance: NA; v_gene: TRBV9; CDR3aa: CASSEDRFSTDTQYF
j_gene: TRBJ2-2; abundance: NA; v_gene: TRBV27; CDR3aa: CASRNGGLTNTGELFF
j_gene: TRBJ1-5; abundance: once; v_gene: TRBV12-3/TRBV12-4; CDR3aa: CASSLSRDQPQHF
j_gene: TRBJ2-1; abundance: once; v_gene: TRBV27; CDR3aa: CASSFEQLGSEQFF
j_gene: TRBJ2-7; abundance: NA; v_gene: TRBV9; CDR3aa: CASSVEASIPLYQYF
j_gene: TRBJ2-1; abundance: NA; v_gene: TRBV19; CDR3aa: CASSIKLAGWYEQFF
j_gene: TRBJ1-3; abundance: NA; v_gene: TRBV15; CDR3aa: CATSRSTGAGNTIYF
j_gene: TRBJ1-6; abundance: once; v_gene: TRBV7-2; CDR3aa: CASSASGGSYNSPLHF
j_gene: TRBJ2-3; abundance: NA; v_gene: TRBV11-3; CDR3aa: CASSLGLGRDTQYF
j_gene: TRBJ1-5; abundance: NA; v_gene: TRBV5-1; CDR3aa: CASSVGGVSNQPQHF
j_gene: TRBJ2-4; abundance: NA; v_gene: TRBV7-3; CDR3aa: CASSLTTKNIQYF
j_gene: TRBJ2-2; abundance: once; v_gene: TRBV24-1; CDR3aa: CATSDQAGWGSGELFF
j_gene: TRBJ1-5; abundance: NA; v_gene: TRBV6-5; CDR3aa: CASSPRHAGNQPQHF
j_gene: TRBJ1-1; abundance: NA; v_gene: TRBV7-2; CDR3aa: CASSLETGKSEAFF
j_gene: TRBJ2-1; abundance: NA; v_gene: TRBV28; CDR3aa: CASSETGQGYNEQFF
j_gene: TRBJ1-3; abundance: once; v_gene: TRBV7-9; CDR3aa: CASIPTGPGNTIYF
j_gene: TRBJ2-7; abundance: NA; v_gene: TRBV6-5; CDR3aa: CASSFSTGGEQYF
j_gene: TRBJ1-1; abundance: once; v_gene: TRBV5-4; CDR3aa: CASSRTDSDEAFF
j_gene: TRBJ2-7; abundance: few; v_gene: TRBV19; CDR3aa: CASSPRSLATYEQYF
j_gene: TRBJ2-1; abundance: NA; v_gene: TRBV4-1; CDR3aa: CASSQGVRGLKGNEQFF
j_gene: TRBJ1-2; abundance: NA; v_gene: TRBV13; CDR3aa: CASSLNRGRGRWDTF
j_gene: TRBJ2-3; abundance: NA; v_gene: TRBV24-1; CDR3aa: CATSDFTSTSADTQYF
j_gene: TRBJ2-7; abundance: once; v_gene: TRBV10-1; CDR3aa: CASSDTGTGSYEQYF
j_gene: TRBJ1-2; abundance: NA; v_gene: TRBV10-3; CDR3aa: CAISESLDGGYTF
j_gene: TRBJ1-1; abundance: NA; v_gene: TRBV28; CDR3aa: CASSLRSMNTEAFF
j_gene: TRBJ1-5; abundance: NA; v_gene: TRBV18; CDR3aa: CASSPDSPPTRQPQHF
j_gene: TRBJ2-7; abundance: NA; v_gene: TRBV3-1/TRBV3-2; CDR3aa: CASSQEGSAYEQYF
j_gene: TRBJ2-2; abundance: NA; v_gene: TRBV6-2/TRBV6-3; CDR3aa: CASSYFVGELFF
j_gene: TRBJ2-7; abundance: NA; v_gene: TRBV29-1; CDR3aa: CSVRGKHYEQYF
j_gene: TRBJ2-3; abundance: NA; v_gene: TRBV7-9; CDR3aa: CASSRPGLAGGTDTQYF
j_gene: TRBJ1-1; abundance: NA; v_gene: TRBV28; CDR3aa: CASSFSRGNTEAFF
j_gene: TRBJ1-5; abundance: NA; v_gene: TRBV7-6; CDR3aa: CASSSVEYQPQHF
j_gene: TRBJ1-2; abundance: NA; v_gene: TRBV7-3; CDR3aa: CASSLDGNYGYTF
j_gene: TRBJ2-7; abundance: NA; v_gene: TRBV5-1; CDR3aa: CASSAETNNIGDEQYF
j_gene: TRBJ2-7; abundance: NA; v_gene: TRBV6-2/TRBV6-3; CDR3aa: CASSYYSAGAYEQYF
j_gene: TRBJ2-7; abundance: NA; v_gene: TRBV10-2; CDR3aa: CASRLAGGEQYF
j_gene: TRBJ2-1; abundance: NA; v_gene: TRBV2; CDR3aa: CASSEAGAGFWGSYNEQFF
j_gene: TRBJ2-3; abundance: once; v_gene: TRBV24-1; CDR3aa: CATSGQGGDTQYF
j_gene: TRBJ2-1; abundance: NA; v_gene: TRBV9; CDR3aa: CASSKLTGAYNEQFF
j_gene: TRBJ1-5; abundance: NA; v_gene: TRBV27; CDR3aa: CASSSGGDKPQHF
j_gene: TRBJ2-7; abundance: NA; v_gene: TRBV5-4; CDR3aa: CASSKNYEQYF
j_gene: TRBJ2-3; abundance: NA; v_gene: TRBV13; CDR3aa: CASSVRLAGDVADTQYF
j_gene: TRBJ2-7; abundance: NA; v_gene: TRBV7-9; CDR3aa: CASTDQTYEQYF
j_gene: TRBJ1-5; abundance: NA; v_gene: TRBV25-1; CDR3aa: CASSEQDGENQPQHF